This TCR beta chain was identified during a study of shared clonotypes between healthy human individuals. It was at deep level that the assay was run. Some clones are missing from TCRdb's copy, which holds only in-frame ones; the method was immunoSEQ multiplex PCR. The sample shows 1.4 million or so clones, just under 99% of them seen only once. The study, taken as a whole, reports: The low donor count limited represented genetic and exposure-history diversity.

Details on this clone: Its antigen is still unknown.

This receptor was obtained from a man between 25 and 39 years old in good health. The sequenced material came from naive CD4+ T cells sorted from blood. Subset in this sample: CD45RA+ positively selected.

The DNA of the CDR3 is TGTGCCAGCAGGTACGCCGGAAACACCATATATTTT. Its translation: CASRYAGNTIYF. The chain recombines TRBV2 with TRBJ1-3, with D hard to call. The CDR3 contains 12 residues. V lost 6 bases and J lost 4, with 7 bases in between. Germline V CDR1 and CDR2: SNHLY, FYNNEI.